This TCR beta chain was found in a study of T-cell memory formation after mild COVID-19. This clonotype showed up just a few times. Germline CDR1 reads SNHLY; CDR2 reads FYNNEI. The germline V and J ends were trimmed by 4 bases and 8 bases, with 9 bases remaining between them. The CDR3 has 12 amino acids. TCRdb processed the 5' RACE reads anew with MiXCR; each CDR3 protein has one entry. The table lists hundreds of thousands of distinct CDR3 sequences, 25% to 30% of them singletons, with 13% in the top ten. This TCR was sampled from an adult woman who had mild COVID-19 (a few samples of this study predate the infection). Cell type and time point are not known. The chain employs TRBV2 and TRBJ2-1; tentative D call: TRBD2 (5 bases). Input material: PBMCs or a T cell subset sorted from them (not recorded which). CDR3 DNA: TGTGCCAGCAGTGTGGCGGGCGATGAGCAGTTCTTC. Translating it yields CASSVAGDEQFF.